The sequence of this TCR beta chain was determined in a study of somatic mutations in cytotoxic T cells in rheumatoid arthritis. Study-wide background: Peripheral blood samples of roughly 30 ml EDTA were taken from patients directly after diagnosis and before treatment.

Method: immunoSEQ multiplex PCR; TCRdb's copy keeps in-frame clones and lacks some. The data contain approximately 9,300 clones, 80% to 95% of them singletons. General observations from the study: Antigens targeted by the expanded CD8+ clones were unknown. An increase in CD8+ clonality with age was seen in rheumatoid arthritis patients but not in healthy controls.

Germline lookup yields CDR1 MGHRA and CDR2 YSYEKL. The CDR3 contains 14 residues. The V end lost 2 bases, the J end lost 5 bases, and 10 bases lay between the germline ends. Note on this clone: Its matching antigen is unknown.

The chain is built from TRBV4-1 and TRBJ2-4, with a weak D call TRBD1 (6 bases). The TCR sequence derives from a woman in her late teens or twenties with rheumatoid arthritis. Sequences were obtained from CD8+ T cells sorted from blood. The CDR3 region has the DNA TGCGCCAGCAGCCAACAAGGGGGTCAAAACATTCAGTACTTC. Protein product: CASSQQGGQNIQYF.